Listed here are 32 T cell receptor beta chains from one sample, sequenced in a study of blood T cells in healthy people across ages. Alongside a J-beta primer mix, a sample-barcoded 5' primer served in a second PCR lasting about 7 to 11 cycles. TCRdb re-analysed the 5' RACE reads in MiXCR, keeping a single row per CDR3 protein. This table holds fewer than 1,000,000 distinct CDR3 sequences, about half found once. The sample was blood. These receptors originate from an elderly man in good health.

The rearrangement joins TRBV7-8 to TRBJ2-3; D ambiguous. The CDR3 is 20 amino acids. Per the germline V gene, CDR1 is SGHVS and CDR2 is FQNEAQ. V was trimmed by 2 bases and J by 4 bases, leaving 28 bases between them. The CDR3 nucleotides read TGTGCCAGCAGCTTACCCGATAAGGGAAAATCGGGCCAGCTCGCAGATACGCAGTATTTT. Translated: CASSLPDKGKSGQLADTQYF.

The gene calls are TRBV20-1 and TRBJ2-5; 8 nucleotides line up with TRBD1. Trimming cost V 0 bases and J 1 base; bases outside gene matches: 4. Germline CDR1 reads DFQATT; CDR2 reads SNEGSKA (reference sequence). The CDR3 runs 15 residues. CDR3 DNA sequence: TGCAGTGCTAGAGATGCAGGACAGGGCCAAGAGACCCAGTACTTC. Translation gives CSARDAGQGQETQYF.

The chain couples TRBV24-1 to TRBJ1-5; possible D gene TRBD1, 5 bases. Per germline, CDR1 KGHDR and CDR2 SFDVKD. The CDR3 has 14 amino acids. V lost 3 bases and J lost 5, with 10 bases in between. The CDR3 DNA is TGTGCCACCAGTGATGTGGGGGTGCATCAGCCCCAGCATTTT. The encoded protein is CATSDVGVHQPQHF.

As regards this clonotype: Likely a read error: the CDR3 ends without its conserved phenylalanine or tryptophan. The CDR3 bases are TGCAGCGTAGAGACAGGGGCTTTGAGCACTGAAGCTTTCTAT. Translated: CSVETGALSTEAFY. The chain has TRBV29-1 and TRBJ1-1; 8 bases are shared with TRBD1. V gave up 6 bases and J gave up 4 bases; unmatched junction bases: 10. The CDR3 contains 14 residues. Germline lookup yields CDR1 SQVTM and CDR2 ANQGSEA.

The CDR3 loop is CASSDAGGVDEQYF. DNA of the CDR3: TGTGCCAGCAGTGACGCGGGAGGGGTAGACGAGCAGTACTTC. The chain carries TRBV6-2 or TRBV6-3 and TRBJ2-5; 9 bases agree with TRBD2. The DNA end lines up better with TRBJ2-7; the J call may be wrong. CDR1 MNHEY and CDR2 SVGEGT come from the germline V gene. CDR3 length equals 14 residues.

The rearrangement links TRBV5-1 to TRBJ1-4; no definite D call. V was clipped by 4 bases and J by 0 bases, with 10 bases between them. Per germline, CDR1 SGHRS and CDR2 YFSETQ. The CDR3 length is 15 residues. The CDR3 DNA follows: TGCGCCAGCAGCGGAGCCGTAGCAACTAATGAAAAACTGTTTTTT. Amino acids: CASSGAVATNEKLFF.

This rearrangement joins TRBV10-2 to TRBJ2-7; D perhaps matches TRBD1 (6 bases). Germline V CDR1 and CDR2: WSHSY, SAAADI. V dropped 8 bases and J dropped 2 bases, with 13 bases sitting between them. The CDR3 loop spans 13 amino acids. CDR3 loop: CASGQGTPYEQYF. The CDR3 region has the DNA TGCGCCAGCGGCCAGGGGACCCCCTACGAGCAGTACTTC.

J is TRBJ2-1 and V is TRBV7-7; 7 positions match TRBD2. This CDR3 is built from 12 residues. Germline CDR1 and CDR2: SSHAT and FNYEAQ (reference sequence). Unmatched junction bases numbered 10, after V lost 5 bases and J lost 15 bases. CDR3 bases: TGTGCCAGCAGCGGCCGCGGTGGGAGGGCGTTCTTC. Protein sequence: CASSGRGGRAFF.

The chain's CDR3 is CASSETLLDSPLHF. CDR3 coding DNA: TGCGCCAGCAGCGAGACGCTATTGGATTCACCCCTCCACTTT. J is TRBJ1-6 and V is TRBV5-1, with unresolved D. The CDR3 is made up of 14 amino acids. The V end was cut by 4 bases, the J end by 8 bases, with 13 bases between. Looked up from germline, CDR1 is SGHRS and CDR2 is YFSETQ. The entire variable domain, with the rest obtained from reference TRBV5-1 and TRBJ1-6, is as follows: KAGVTQTPRYLIKTRGQQVTLSCSPISGHRSVSWYQQTPGQGLQFLFEYFSETQRNKGNFPGRFSGRQFSNSRSEMNVSTLELGDSALYLCASSETLLDSPLHFGNGTRLTVT.

The J gene is TRBJ2-1, the V gene TRBV7-2; weak D call: TRBD2 (5 bases). Germline loops: CDR1 SGHTA, CDR2 FQGNSA. The CDR3 contains 13 residues. The V end lost 0 bases, the J end lost 14 bases, and 14 bases lay between the germline ends. The CDR3 reads CASSLARSGVKFF. DNA for the CDR3: TGTGCCAGCAGCTTAGCGCGGAGCGGAGTTAAGTTCTTC.

The sample holds a few counts of this clonotype. This chain uses TRBV4-3 with TRBJ2-3; D remains unclear. This CDR3 region has 16 residues. Between the trimmed V and J ends, which lost 0 bases and 0 bases, there was a span of 10 bases. Germline V gene lookup returns CDR1 LGHNA and CDR2 YSLEER. CDR3 protein: CASSQDRSSSTDTQYF. DNA for the CDR3: TGCGCCAGCAGCCAAGATCGCTCTTCTAGCACAGATACGCAGTATTTT.

The V gene is TRBV29-1, the J gene TRBJ2-1; D possibly uses TRBD1 or TRBD2 (5 bases each). The germline V gene encodes CDR1 SQVTM and CDR2 ANQGSEA. The CDR3 length is 12 residues. Trimming shortened V by 6 bases and J by 8 bases, and 14 bases separated the two germline ends. CDR3 sequence (DNA): TGCAGCGTCCACGGTAGGGACGATGAGCAGTTCTTC. Amino acids: CSVHGRDDEQFF.

The V gene is TRBV19, the J gene TRBJ2-4; 10 positions match TRBD1. This CDR3 contains 16 residues. Germline lookup yields CDR1 LNHDA and CDR2 SQIVND (reference sequence). With 4 bases clipped from V and 6 bases from J, the junction kept 9 bases outside the gene matches. As DNA, the CDR3 is TGTGCCAGTAGTACCCCCCGGGACAGGGGACTAAACATTCAGTACTTC. It yields the protein CASSTPRDRGLNIQYF. Filled out from reference TRBV19 and TRBJ2-4, the complete variable domain reads DGGITQSPKYLFRKEGQNVTLSCEQNLNHDAMYWYRQDPGQGLRLIYYSQIVNDFQKGDIAEGYSVSREKKESFPLTVTSAQKNPTAFYLCASSTPRDRGLNIQYFGAGTRLSVL.

The chain uses TRBV28 and TRBJ2-6, with TRBD1 matching 8 bases. There are 16 residues in the CDR3. Trimming cost V 11 bases and J 0 bases; bases outside gene matches: 9. Germline V gene lookup returns CDR1 MDHEN and CDR2 SYDVKM. The chain's CDR3 is CAAAGTGGSGANVLTF. The CDR3 region has the DNA TGTGCCGCCGCCGGGACAGGAGGCTCTGGGGCCAACGTCCTGACTTTC.

This chain uses TRBV6-5 with TRBJ2-5; no clear D. The V end lost 0 bases, the J end lost 0 bases, and 8 bases lay between the germline ends. The CDR3 is 15 residues long. Germline-derived CDR1 and CDR2 are MNHEY and SVGAGI. The CDR3 is CASSYSTNYQETQYF. Written as DNA, the CDR3 is TGTGCCAGCAGTTACTCGACGAACTACCAAGAGACCCAGTACTTC.

CDR3 amino acids: CASRPMGGDNYGYTF. CDR3 bases: TGTGCCAGCAGACCTATGGGAGGGGATAACTATGGCTACACCTTC. The rearrangement joins TRBV28 to TRBJ1-2, with D maybe TRBD1 (5 bases). Per the germline V gene, CDR1 is MDHEN and CDR2 is SYDVKM. The length of the CDR3 is 15 residues. The V and J ends lost 6 bases and 1 base respectively, with 15 bases between them.

This clonotype was seen a few times. The J gene is TRBJ2-1, the V gene TRBV12-3 or TRBV12-4; 9 nucleotides line up with TRBD2. The trim removed 6 bases at V and 13 bases at J, leaving 10 bases unmatched. The CDR3 loop spans 13 amino acids. This chain's CDR3 is CASSRTSGLFQFF. The CDR3 DNA follows: TGTGCCAGCAGCAGAACTAGCGGGCTATTCCAGTTCTTC.

This clonotype has just a few counts. V gene TRBV12-3 or TRBV12-4 combines with J gene TRBJ2-3; 8 nucleotides agree with TRBD2. The CDR3 covers 17 residues. After removal of 6 bases from V and 1 base from J, the junction contained 12 bases not matched to a gene. The CDR3 spells CASSQGGSGAGTDTQYF. In nucleotides, the CDR3 is TGTGCCAGCAGCCAAGGTGGTAGCGGGGCAGGCACAGATACGCAGTATTTT.

This chain links TRBV7-9 with TRBJ2-5; 10 bases are shared with TRBD2. V was clipped by 5 bases and J by 0 bases; unmatched bases: 3. There are 15 residues in the CDR3. CDR1 and CDR2 (germline): SEHNR, FQNEAQ (reference sequence). The DNA for the CDR3 is TGTGCCAGCAGCGGACTAGCGGCGTACCAAGAGACCCAGTACTTC. This sequence encodes CASSGLAAYQETQYF.

A few counts support this clonotype. The DNA of the CDR3 is TGTGCCATCAGTGAGACGGGAGGGGGTCAAGAGACCCAGTACTTC. Its translation is CAISETGGGQETQYF. The chain joins TRBV10-3 to TRBJ2-5; TRBD2 aligns across 8 bases. The CDR3 length is 15 residues. Germline CDR1 is ENHRY and CDR2 is SYGVKD. The J segment lost 2 bases and the V segment lost 2 bases, leaving 4 bases of the junction unmatched.

In this sample, this clonotype turned up once. This chain connects TRBV20-1 to TRBJ1-6; unclear D gene. CDR1 DFQATT and CDR2 SNEGSKA come from the germline V gene (reference sequence). Trimming pared 0 bases from V and 5 bases from J, leaving 8 bases between. The length of the CDR3 is 14 residues. The DNA for the CDR3 is TGCAGTGCTAGAGATCAAGCAAATAATTCACCCCTCCACTTT. Its protein product is CSARDQANNSPLHF.

The V gene is TRBV7-2, the J gene TRBJ2-7, with D unclear. Germline loops: CDR1 SGHTA, CDR2 FQGNSA. Deletions cut 1 base from V and 6 bases from J, with 13 bases between. The CDR3 has 14 residues. The DNA of the CDR3 is TGTGCCAGCAGCTTAGGACCCTCGATGGGCGAGCAGTACTTC. Translation: CASSLGPSMGEQYF.

The J gene is TRBJ1-4, the V gene TRBV29-1; D is uncertain. The CDR3 contains 12 residues. In germline, CDR1 is SQVTM, CDR2 ANQGSEA. V lost 1 base, J lost 4 bases, and 4 bases lay in between. The CDR3 DNA sequence: TGCAGCGTTGAAGTGGGTAATGAAAAACTGTTTTTT. It encodes CSVEVGNEKLFF.

The chain links TRBV14 to TRBJ1-2; possible D gene TRBD1, 5 bases. V dropped 1 base and J dropped 4 bases, with 10 bases sitting between them. The CDR3 loop spans 14 amino acids. Germline V gene lookup returns CDR1 SGHDN and CDR2 FVKESK. DNA of the CDR3: TGTGCCAGCAGCCAAGGCGGGGGGTTCTATGGCTACACCTTC. Translating gives CASSQGGGFYGYTF.

The chain combines TRBV18 with TRBJ2-7; D uncertain. The DNA end lines up better with TRBJ2-5; the J call may be wrong. CDR1 KGHSH and CDR2 LQKENI come from the germline V gene. The CDR3 is 14 amino acids. CDR3 residues: CASSLAIHRETQYF. The CDR3 DNA is TGTGCCAGCTCATTGGCCATTCACCGGGAGACCCAGTACTTC.

The rearrangement uses TRBV7-9 and TRBJ2-4, with a weak D call TRBD1 (6 bases). The germline CDR1 and CDR2 sequences are SEHNR and FQNEAQ (reference sequence). CDR3 size: 16 residues. Trimming removed 2 bases at V and 0 bases at J, with 11 bases between. Here the CDR3 reads CASSLTAGVAKNIQYF. The CDR3 nucleotides are TGTGCCAGCAGCTTAACGGCAGGGGTAGCCAAAAACATTCAGTACTTC.

This clonotype has more than one count but fewer than ten. The DNA for the CDR3 is TGCAGCGCCCTGAAAGGGAGCACAGATACGCAGTATTTT. Translated: CSALKGSTDTQYF. V usage is TRBV29-1 and J usage is TRBJ2-3; D gene uncertain. The V end was cut by 7 bases, the J end by 0 bases, with 11 bases between. CDR3 length equals 13 residues. Germline assignment: CDR1 SQVTM and CDR2 ANQGSEA.

The chain employs TRBV20-1 and TRBJ1-5, with a tentative D call TRBD1 (5 bases). Trimming took off 0 bases at V and 4 bases at J, with 10 bases between the two ends. Germline CDR1 and CDR2: DFQATT and SNEGSKA (reference sequence). CDR3 size: 14 residues. The CDR3 coding sequence is TGCAGTGCTAGAGACCGAAGACAGAATCAGCCCCAGCATTTT. It codes for CSARDRRQNQPQHF.

The chain uses TRBV18 and TRBJ2-3; a possible D gene is TRBD2 (6 bases). Germline loops: CDR1 KGHSH, CDR2 LQKENI. This CDR3 has 16 residues. The ends were cut back, 3 bases at V and 0 bases at J, with 13 bases in the middle. CDR3 sequence (DNA): TGTGCCAGCTCACCCTCGTCCGGGAGAAGCACAGATACGCAGTATTTT. Amino acid sequence: CASSPSSGRSTDTQYF.

This chain joins TRBV29-1 and TRBJ1-5; no reliable D call. The germline gives CDR1 SQVTM, CDR2 ANQGSEA. Trimming shortened V by 4 bases and J by 3 bases, and 10 bases separated the two germline ends. This CDR3 has 13 residues. The CDR3 DNA reads as TGCAGCGTTGCGAGAGGAAACAATCAGCCCCAGCATTTT. Translation gives CSVARGNNQPQHF.

This clonotype was observed a handful of times. This chain links TRBV7-2 with TRBJ1-4; 8 nucleotides agree with TRBD1. This CDR3 has 15 amino acids. In germline, CDR1 is SGHTA, CDR2 FQGNSA. J lost 2 bases, V lost 5 bases, and 4 bases had no gene match. The chain's CDR3 is CASSIRQGTNEKLFF. The CDR3 nucleotides read TGTGCCAGCAGCATACGACAGGGGACTAATGAAAAACTGTTTTTT. Looking up the rest from reference TRBV7-2 and TRBJ1-4 gives the full variable domain: GAGVSQSPSNKVTEKGKDVELRCDPISGHTALYWYRQSLGQGLEFLIYFQGNSAPDKSGLPSDRFSAERTGGSVSTLTIQRTQQEDSAVYLCASSIRQGTNEKLFFGSGTQLSVL.

The V gene is TRBV20-1, the J gene TRBJ2-5; no firm D call. The CDR3 spans 12 residues. Germline V gives CDR1 DFQATT, CDR2 SNEGSKA (reference sequence). The germline V and J ends were trimmed by 0 bases and 6 bases, with 8 bases remaining between them. The CDR3 protein is CSARDSVQTQYF. DNA of the CDR3: TGCAGTGCTAGAGATTCCGTTCAGACCCAGTACTTC.